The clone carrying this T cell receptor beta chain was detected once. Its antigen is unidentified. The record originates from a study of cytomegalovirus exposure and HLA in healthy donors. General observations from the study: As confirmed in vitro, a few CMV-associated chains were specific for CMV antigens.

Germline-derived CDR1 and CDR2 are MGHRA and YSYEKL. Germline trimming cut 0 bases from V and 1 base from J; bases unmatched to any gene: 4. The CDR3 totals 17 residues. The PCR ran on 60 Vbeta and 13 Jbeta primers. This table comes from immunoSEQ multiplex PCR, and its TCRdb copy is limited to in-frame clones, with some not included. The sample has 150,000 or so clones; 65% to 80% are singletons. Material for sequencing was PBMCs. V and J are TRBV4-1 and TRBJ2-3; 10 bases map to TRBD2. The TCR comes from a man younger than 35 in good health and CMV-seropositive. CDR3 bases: TGCGCCAGCAGCCAAGATTATAGCGGGGGGCGCACAGATACGCAGTATTTT. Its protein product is CASSQDYSGGRTDTQYF.